This T cell receptor beta chain was profiled in a study of blood T cell repertoires in COVID-19. Overall study: Samples came from the United States, Italy and Spain, spanning acute and convalescent COVID-19. PBMCs, B-cell-depleted T cells, or T cells provided the cDNA or gDNA that made up the material.

Per the authors' pipeline: Quantification of nucleated cells was approximated via reference gene primer amplification. Generated by immunoSEQ multiplex PCR, the TCRdb table keeps only in-frame clones and is missing some. V and J calls and clone size are as listed in that table; D and trimming were resolved from the DNA. The sample consists of approximately 300,000 clones, about nine tenths of them appearing once. Trimming left V 1 base short and J 1 base short, with 14 bases between. This CDR3 comprises 17 residues. Germline V gene sequence: CDR1 MGHRA, CDR2 YSYEKL. This TCR came from a woman aged 35 to 49 with acute or convalescent COVID-19. The source material was peripheral blood. This chain joins TRBV4-1 and TRBJ1-5; D remains ambiguous. The CDR3 region has the DNA TGCGCCAGCAGCCAAGTAACAGCGGGAATGAGCAATCAGCCCCAGCATTTT. Translated, it gives CASSQVTAGMSNQPQHF.